This T cell receptor beta chain was captured in a study of OX40 agonist ivuxolimab in advanced cancers. Some background on the complete study: Ivuxolimab was a fully human IgG2 agonistic monoclonal antibody targeting the costimulatory receptor OX40 (CD134). Intravenous ivuxolimab was administered to patients every 2 weeks at six dose levels: 0.01, 0.1, 0.3, 1.5, 3 and 10 mg/kg. Partial responses were achieved by three dose-escalation patients, of whom one had hepatocellular carcinoma and two had cutaneous melanoma. The monotherapy dose-escalation portion (N of about 50 patients) of the phase I ivuxolimab trial is reported in the paper. The dose-escalation cohort was around 84% male with a mean age of 60 years, ranging from roughly 20 to 80. Among the 50 to 55 dose-escalation patients, roughly 20 had hepatocellular carcinoma, roughly 15 melanoma, 9 renal cell carcinoma and 9 head and neck cancer. Patients were allowed to have had prior anti-PD-1, anti-PD-L1 or anti-CTLA-4 therapy, and approximately 40% of the dose-escalation patients had been treated with checkpoint inhibitors. Peripheral TCRbeta sequencing aimed to test whether ivuxolimab altered TCR sequence diversity and caused clonal T-cell expansion.

The trial excluded patients who had a history of autoimmune disease or who were on systemic immunosuppression. Peripheral blood for TCR sequencing was drawn from every dose cohort at baseline, at cycle 4 day 1 and at cycle 7 day 1. Samples were obtained from an open-label, multicenter, first-in-human phase I dose-escalation trial of ivuxolimab. Adults with locally advanced or metastatic head and neck squamous cell, hepatocellular, melanoma or renal cell carcinoma were enrolled in the trial. Before TCR sequencing, CD4+ T cells and CD8+ T cells from peripheral blood were sorted into separate populations. Worth noting for this clone: This receptor's antigen is unknown. No much larger clonotype is one base removed from it; base qualities were not supplied.

V is reduced by 1 base and J by 7 bases, leaving a spacing of 10 bases between them. The CDR3 holds 13 amino acids from the cysteine to the phenylalanine. Here the CDR3 DNA is all that survives: 39 bases in frame from base 1. Looking up the germline V gene yields CDR1 KGHSH and CDR2 LQKENI. Study-wide findings and limitations: Low levels of normalized T-cell clonal expansion were also seen in some nonresponding patients. At doses of 0.1 to 3.0 mg/kg, clonal expansion of both CD4+ and CD8+ T cells in blood was seen between baseline and week 6. On average, CD8+ T cells showed more expanded clones than CD4+ T cells after ivuxolimab. In partial responders in the 0.1-3.0 mg/kg groups, normalized peripheral clonal expansion was found to be among the lowest, especially among CD8+ T cells. The antigen specificity of the clonally expanded peripheral T cells was not determined.

Genomic DNA was isolated from the sorted cells so that the TCRbeta CDR3 region could be sequenced. The immunoSEQ Assay was used for sequencing of TCRbeta CDR3 regions. TCRdb provides this immuneACCESS table in a form limited to in-frame rearrangements. Some clones are lacking; in checked studies, under half of them reflect an unresolved V gene, and why the rest are absent is not known. The sample table records about 50,000 clones; 70% to 80% of these occur just once. 3.5% to 4.5% of the sample is in the top ten clones. Recombination joined TRBV18 with TRBJ1-2, with no reliable assignment of the D segment. This receptor was identified in an adult with an advanced solid tumor such as melanoma, head and neck, liver or kidney cancer. This specimen was CD4+ or CD8+ T cells sorted from blood, taken in a trial of the OX40 agonist ivuxolimab. The CDR3 in this case is CASSPQVSSGYTF. The nucleotides read TGTGCCAGCTCACCACAGGTCTCAAGTGGCTACACCTTC.